These 21 T cell receptor beta chains came from one sample sequenced in a study of a mutant IDH1 vaccine in newly diagnosed glioma. Sequencing used immunoSEQ multiplex PCR; TCRdb keeps in-frame clones, though not all of them. Of tens of thousands of clones in the sample, 86% were seen once. Time point denoted: baseline, week 1 (first vaccination visit). Treatment noted: pre-vaccination baseline after standard-of-care therapy. The source was PBMCs, collected from a glioma patient treated with radiotherapy, temozolomide or both. These receptors all come from a man aged 30 to 45 with glioma.

This clone was recorded once. The chain uses TRBV6-5 and TRBJ1-6, with a weak D call TRBD1 (5 bases). The CDR3 has 14 residues. V was pared by 8 bases and J by 8 bases, with 16 bases between. Germline V gene sequence: CDR1 MNHEY, CDR2 SVGAGI. CDR3 sequence: CASGGVIWYSPLHF. The CDR3, as DNA: TGTGCCAGCGGAGGGGTAATATGGTATTCACCCCTCCACTTT.

V is TRBV6-1 and J is TRBJ2-7; perhaps TRBD2 as D (5 bases). V gave up 3 bases and J gave up 3 bases, with 12 bases separating them. Germline CDR1 and CDR2: MNHNS and SASEGT. This CDR3 contains 14 residues. CDR3 DNA: TGTGCCAGCAGTGAGTCCCCGGGAATCTACGAGCAGTACTTC. It translates to CASSESPGIYEQYF.

The V and J genes are TRBV6-4 and TRBJ2-1; no reliable D call. The CDR3 has 12 residues. Trimming pared 1 base from V and 10 bases from J, leaving 8 bases between. Germline values: CDR1 MRHNA, CDR2 SNTAGT. The CDR3 region has the DNA TGTGCCAGCAGTGACTGGGGTGGGGAGCAGTTCTTC. Translated: CASSDWGGEQFF.

The chain joins TRBV6-5 to TRBJ1-2; 10 bases map to TRBD1. Per germline, CDR1 MNHEY and CDR2 SVGAGI. The CDR3 length is 15 residues. With V trimmed by 2 bases and J by 4 bases, 4 bases remained unmatched. CDR3 amino acids: CASSYGTGDFYGYTF. CDR3 coding DNA: TGTGCCAGCAGTTACGGGACAGGGGACTTCTATGGCTACACCTTC.

The CDR3 sequence: CASGPGTGYQPQHF. Written as DNA, the CDR3 is TGTGCCAGCGGACCCGGGACAGGGTATCAGCCCCAGCATTTT. The chain is built from TRBV2 and TRBJ1-5, with 9 bases identical to TRBD1. V dropped 8 bases and J dropped 5; count of bases not matched to a gene: 7. This CDR3 spans 14 amino acids. CDR1 and CDR2 from the germline V gene are SNHLY and FYNNEI.

The chain is built from TRBV25-1 and TRBJ1-2; TRBD1 agrees at 8 bases. Germline assignment: CDR1 MGHDK and CDR2 SYGVNS. The length of the CDR3 is 14 residues. V dropped 6 bases and J dropped 5; count of bases not matched to a gene: 8. For the CDR3, the DNA is TGTGCCAGCAGGCGGACAGGGTCTCGGTATGGCTACACCTTC. Its translation is CASRRTGSRYGYTF.

This clone was detected only a few times. The rearrangement uses TRBV4-1 and TRBJ1-1; TRBD1 agrees at 9 bases. V trimming: 7 bases; J trimming: 2 bases; junction bases outside the gene matches: 8. The CDR3 spans 15 residues. Germline CDR1 and CDR2: MGHRA and YSYEKL. CDR3 coding DNA: TGCGCCAGCACCCCCGGGACAGGGCTTAACACTGAAGCTTTCTTT. It specifies CASTPGTGLNTEAFF.

This clone was seen more than once but under ten times. The gene calls are TRBV5-4 and TRBJ2-2; D unresolved. Germline lookup yields CDR1 SGHNT and CDR2 YYREEE (reference sequence). Trimming left V 2 bases short and J 6 bases short, with 2 bases between. The length of the CDR3 is 11 residues. CDR3 sequence: CASSLSGELFF. The DNA of the CDR3 is TGTGCCAGCAGCTTATCCGGGGAGCTGTTTTTT.

This clone has a handful of counts. The V call is TRBV28, the J call TRBJ1-5; D possibly corresponds to TRBD1 (5 bases). The length of the CDR3 is 15 residues. The ends were cut back, 2 bases at V and 6 bases at J, with 14 bases in the middle. CDR1 is MDHEN and CDR2 is SYDVKM in the germline V gene. In nucleotides, the CDR3 is TGTGCCAGCAGTTTACTTGGGAGGGGCGGTCAGCCCCAGCATTTT. Protein product: CASSLLGRGGQPQHF. Drawing the rest from reference TRBV28 and TRBJ1-5, the complete variable domain is DVKVTQSSRYLVKRTGEKVFLECVQDMDHENMFWYRQDPGLGLRLIYFSYDVKMKEKGDIPEGYSVSREKKERFSLILESASTNQTSMYLCASSLLGRGGQPQHFGDGTRLSIL.

The chain joins TRBV7-2 to TRBJ1-3; D unclear. This CDR3 region has 13 residues. Trimming left V 5 bases short and J 5 bases short, with 10 bases between. The germline V gene has CDR1 SGHTA and CDR2 FQGNSA. CDR3 DNA sequence: TGTGCCAGCAGCCCTCGGGTCCGAAACACCATATATTTT. Its protein product is CASSPRVRNTIYF.

This chain connects TRBV14 to TRBJ2-7; 7 bases align to TRBD1. V was clipped by 5 bases and J by 3 bases; unmatched bases: 7. Germline CDR1 and CDR2: SGHDN and FVKESK. The length of the CDR3 is 14 residues. Here the CDR3 DNA reads TGTGCCAGCAGCGGACCGGGACAGTTCTACGAGCAGTACTTC. This translates into CASSGPGQFYEQYF.

The J gene is TRBJ2-1, the V gene TRBV19; 7 positions agree with TRBD1. This CDR3 is built from 17 residues. The trim removed 2 bases at V and 3 bases at J, leaving 10 bases unmatched. Per the germline V gene, CDR1 is LNHDA and CDR2 is SQIVND (reference sequence). The CDR3 bases are TGTGCCAGTAGTATAAGGGGGATGACAGGGATCTACAATGAGCAGTTCTTC. Translation gives CASSIRGMTGIYNEQFF.

The V and J genes are TRBV19 and TRBJ2-5, with 8 bases that match TRBD1. Germline CDR1 reads LNHDA; CDR2 reads SQIVND (reference sequence). This CDR3 is 14 amino acids long. V shed 7 bases and J 4 bases; nucleotides not matched to a gene: 8. CDR3 residues: CASTPTGVGETQYF. The CDR3 region has the DNA TGTGCCAGTACCCCGACAGGGGTGGGAGAGACCCAGTACTTC.

The rearrangement joins TRBV7-2 to TRBJ1-1; D unresolved. Trimming pared 2 bases from V and 1 base from J, leaving 5 bases between. The CDR3 covers 13 residues. Germline V lookup: CDR1 SGHTA, CDR2 FQGNSA. CDR3 nucleotide sequence: TGTGCCAGCAGCTTAACGGGGAACACTGAAGCTTTCTTT. This gives the protein CASSLTGNTEAFF.

The rearrangement joins TRBV14 to TRBJ2-7; 9 bases are a match to TRBD1. The germline CDR1 and CDR2 sequences are SGHDN and FVKESK. This CDR3 is built from 14 residues. J was trimmed by 2 bases and V by 4 bases; bases with no gene match: 3. CDR3 sequence reads: CASSPRTGAYEQYF. In DNA form, the CDR3 reads TGTGCCAGCAGCCCGCGGACAGGGGCCTACGAGCAGTACTTC.

The J gene is TRBJ2-3, the V gene TRBV5-1, with 14 bases matching TRBD2. J lost 4 bases, V lost 0 bases, and 1 base had no gene match. Germline-derived CDR1 and CDR2 are SGHRS and YFSETQ. The CDR3 extends over 16 amino acids. CDR3 residues: CASSLGLAGGPDTQYF. Here the CDR3 DNA reads TGCGCCAGCAGCTTGGGACTAGCGGGGGGGCCAGATACGCAGTATTTT.

The chain is built from TRBV27 and TRBJ2-7; a possible D gene is TRBD2 (7 bases). CDR1 and CDR2 (germline): MNHEY, SMNVEV (reference sequence). This CDR3 has 16 amino acids. Trimming removed 5 bases at V and 6 bases at J, with 23 bases between. The CDR3 here is CASSLYRVRGATEQYF. CDR3 DNA sequence: TGTGCCAGCAGTCTATACAGGGTCCGGGGGGCGACCGAGCAGTACTTC.

The rearrangement links TRBV9 to TRBJ2-1; TRBD2 matches 8 bases. The ends lost 0 bases at V and 15 bases at J; junction bases unmatched: 20. Germline loops: CDR1 SGDLS, CDR2 YYNGEE. This CDR3 contains 17 residues. CDR3 sequence: CASSVAEAGAPRSTMFF. The DNA of the CDR3 is TGTGCCAGCAGCGTAGCGGAAGCGGGGGCCCCACGTTCTACCATGTTCTTC.

The rearrangement links TRBV27 to TRBJ1-6, with TRBD1 as a possible D gene (6 bases). This CDR3 region has 17 residues. V was shortened by 4 bases and J by 5 bases, with 18 bases between the two germline ends. CDR1 is MNHEY, CDR2 SMNVEV, per germline (reference sequence). Here the CDR3 DNA reads TGTGCCAGCAGTTCTAACACGGCGGGGGCCCATAATTCACCCCTCCACTTT. It is translated as CASSSNTAGAHNSPLHF.

This clone was seen only once. The chain carries TRBV28 and TRBJ1-1; the D gene is possibly TRBD1 (5 bases). The CDR3 covers 14 residues. V was clipped by 9 bases and J by 0 bases, with 14 bases between them. The germline CDR1 and CDR2 sequences are MDHEN and SYDVKM. CDR3 region: CASHWGILNTEAFF. The CDR3 bases are TGTGCCAGTCATTGGGGGATATTGAACACTGAAGCTTTCTTT.

The chain couples TRBV11-2 to TRBJ1-5; D remains ambiguous. V lost 3 bases to trimming and J lost 6 bases, with 12 bases between them. CDR3 length equals 14 residues. Germline values: CDR1 SGHAT, CDR2 FQNNGV. CDR3 residues: CASSLSGFGQPQHF. As DNA, the CDR3 is TGTGCCAGCAGCTTGTCCGGGTTTGGTCAGCCCCAGCATTTT.